A selection of T cell receptor beta chains follows, all from one sample in a study of preoperative IRX-2 immunotherapy in early breast cancer. Sequencing used immunoSEQ multiplex PCR; TCRdb keeps in-frame clones, though not all of them. The data show about 27,000 clones, approximately 80% seen once. The sample here was lymph node tissue, taken before IRX-2 immunotherapy. These receptors all stem from a human donor with breast cancer. CDR3s include the opening cysteine and the closing phenylalanine or tryptophan. The D gene is left open where the match is weak. Some rows mark clone size as missing; the rest say once, few, many or name a class of expanded clone.

j_call v_call clone_size d_call cdr3_nt cdr3_aa
TRBJ1-1 TRBV29-1 - - TGCAGCGCCCTTTCGCAGGGCGGCACTGAAGCTTTCTTT CSALSQGGTEAFF
TRBJ1-5 TRBV9 - TRBD1 TGTGCCAGCGGGGACAGGGGGGGACAGCCCCAGCATTTT CASGDRGGQPQHF
TRBJ2-2 TRBV11-3 - - TGTGCCAGCAGCTTCCTTTTTAAGGGGTCCACCGGGGAGCTGTTTTTT CASSFLFKGSTGELFF
TRBJ2-1 TRBV14 few TRBD2 TGTGCCAGCAGCCAAGATACTAGCGGGGCCTATACCTACAATGAGCAGTTCTTC CASSQDTSGAYTYNEQFF
TRBJ1-2 TRBV28 - TRBD1 TGTGCCAGCAGTCCCCATCGGACAGGATCGTACACCTTC CASSPHRTGSYTF
TRBJ2-7 TRBV5-1 - TRBD1 TGCGCCAGCAGCCCCGGACAGGTTAGCTCCTACGAGCAGTACTTC CASSPGQVSSYEQYF
TRBJ1-5 TRBV28 - TRBD1 TGTGCCAGCAGTTTGTCCTGGGACAGGGGGCCTTATCAGCCCCAGCATTTT CASSLSWDRGPYQPQHF
TRBJ2-3 TRBV6-8 once - TGTGCCAGCACCGACGGGAGTCTCAACACAGATACGCAGTATTTT CASTDGSLNTDTQYF
TRBJ2-2 TRBV18 once - TGTGCCAGCTCAGGGAACACGAACACCGGGGAGCTGTTTTTT CASSGNTNTGELFF
TRBJ1-3 TRBV19 - - TGTGCCAGTAGTTGGGGCAGCTACTCCTCTGGAAACACCATATATTTT CASSWGSYSSGNTIYF
TRBJ2-5 TRBV11-3 few - TGTGCCAGCAGCGGCGCCGGGAACAGGAGGTTGACCCAGTACTTC CASSGAGNRRLTQYF
TRBJ2-6 TRBV19 - - TGTGCCAGTAGTGTCCCGTCGGGGAACGATGGGGGGGCCAACGTCCTGACTTTC CASSVPSGNDGGANVLTF
TRBJ1-1 TRBV11-3 - - TGTGCCAGCAGCAGAGAGGAGGGGGACACTGAAGCTTTCTTT CASSREEGDTEAFF
TRBJ1-6 TRBV5-1 - - TGCGCCAGCAGCTTTGAAGAGGGGATGGGTTCACCCCTCCACTTT CASSFEEGMGSPLHF
TRBJ1-4 TRBV28 - - TGTGCCAGCAGTTTAGATGGGGGCTTTGGGGAAAAACTGTTTTTT CASSLDGGFGEKLFF
TRBJ2-7 TRBV7-2 - - TGTGCCAGCAGCCTCGTTAGTACCTACGAGCAGTACTTC CASSLVSTYEQYF
TRBJ2-5 TRBV6-8 - TRBD1 TGTGCCAGCAGAAGTGGGACAGGGGGGCAAGAGACCCAGTACTTC CASRSGTGGQETQYF
TRBJ1-2 TRBV6-1 - - TGTGCCAGCAGTGAAGGCAGGGTCTCTTCTTCCTTC CASSEGRVSSSF